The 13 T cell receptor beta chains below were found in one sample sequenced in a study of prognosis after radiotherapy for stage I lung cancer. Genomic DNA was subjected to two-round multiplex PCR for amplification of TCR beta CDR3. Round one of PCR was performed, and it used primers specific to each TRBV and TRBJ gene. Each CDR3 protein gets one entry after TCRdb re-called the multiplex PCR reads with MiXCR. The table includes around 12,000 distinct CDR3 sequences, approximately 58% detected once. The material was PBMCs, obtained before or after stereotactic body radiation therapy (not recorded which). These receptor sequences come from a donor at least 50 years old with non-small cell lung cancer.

The CDR3 region is CAWSGWTGEGYTF. The CDR3 bases are TGTGCCTGGAGTGGGTGGACAGGCGAAGGCTACACCTTC. The genes are TRBV30 and TRBJ1-2; 7 positions match TRBD1. Germline trimming cut 1 base from V and 8 bases from J; bases unmatched to any gene: 7. This CDR3 has 13 amino acids. The germline V gene encodes CDR1 GTSNPN and CDR2 SVGIG (reference sequence).

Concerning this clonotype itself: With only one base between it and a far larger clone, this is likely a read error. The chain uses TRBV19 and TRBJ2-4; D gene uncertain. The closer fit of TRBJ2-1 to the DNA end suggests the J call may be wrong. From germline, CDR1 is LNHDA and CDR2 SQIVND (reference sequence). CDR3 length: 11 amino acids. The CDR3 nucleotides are TGTTCCAGTAGTAGGCTGAGTGAGCAGTTCTTC. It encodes CSSSRLSEQFF.

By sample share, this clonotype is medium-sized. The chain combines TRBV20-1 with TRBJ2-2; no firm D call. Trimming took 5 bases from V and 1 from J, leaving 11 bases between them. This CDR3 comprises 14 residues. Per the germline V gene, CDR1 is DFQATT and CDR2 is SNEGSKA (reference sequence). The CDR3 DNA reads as TGCAGTGCTCAAAGGACGGGGAACACCGGGGAGCTGTTTTTT. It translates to CSAQRTGNTGELFF.

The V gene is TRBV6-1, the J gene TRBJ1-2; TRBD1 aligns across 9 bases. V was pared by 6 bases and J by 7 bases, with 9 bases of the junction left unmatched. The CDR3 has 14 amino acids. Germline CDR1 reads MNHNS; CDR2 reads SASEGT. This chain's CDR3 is CASREQGARSGYTF. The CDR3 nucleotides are TGTGCCAGCAGAGAACAGGGGGCCAGGAGTGGCTACACCTTC.

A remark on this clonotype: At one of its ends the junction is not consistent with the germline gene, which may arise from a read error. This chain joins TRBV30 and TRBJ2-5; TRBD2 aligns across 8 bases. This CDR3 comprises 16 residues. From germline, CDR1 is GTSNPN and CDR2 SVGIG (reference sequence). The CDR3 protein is CAWSVGDMGLGETKYF. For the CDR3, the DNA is TGTGCCTGGAGTGTGGGGGACATGGGACTAGGAGAGACCAAGTACTTC. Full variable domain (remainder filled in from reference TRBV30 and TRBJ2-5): SQTIHQWPATLVQPVGSPLSLECTVEGTSNPNLYWYRQAAGRGLQLLFYSVGIGQISSEVPQNLSASRPQDRQFILSSKKLLLSDSGFYLCAWSVGDMGLGETKYFGPGTRLLVL.

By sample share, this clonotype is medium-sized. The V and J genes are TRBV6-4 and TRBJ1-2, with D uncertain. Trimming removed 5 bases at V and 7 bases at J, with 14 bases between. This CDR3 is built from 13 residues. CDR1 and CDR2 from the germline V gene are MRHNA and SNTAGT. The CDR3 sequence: CASSNPLTAGYTF. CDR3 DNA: TGTGCCAGCAGTAACCCATTGACTGCTGGCTACACCTTC.

CDR3 DNA: TGTGCCAGCAGTCTCCAGGGCCAAGAGACCCAGTACTTC. Encoded protein: CASSLQGQETQYF. The V gene is TRBV27, the J gene TRBJ2-5; tentatively, D is TRBD1 (5 bases). CDR3 length equals 13 residues. V shed 5 bases and J shed 1 base, with 8 bases lying between them. Germline CDR1 and CDR2: MNHEY and SMNVEV (reference sequence).

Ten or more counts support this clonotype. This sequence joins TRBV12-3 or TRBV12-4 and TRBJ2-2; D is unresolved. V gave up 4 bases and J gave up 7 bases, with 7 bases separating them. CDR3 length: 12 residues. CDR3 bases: TGTGCCAGCAGTTATCTTGGCGGGGAGCTGTTTTTT. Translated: CASSYLGGELFF.

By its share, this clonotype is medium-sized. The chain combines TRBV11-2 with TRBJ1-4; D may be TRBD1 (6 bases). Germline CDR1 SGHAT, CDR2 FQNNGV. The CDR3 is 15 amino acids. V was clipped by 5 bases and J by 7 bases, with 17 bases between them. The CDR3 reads CASSQRGGTAEKLFF. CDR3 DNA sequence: TGTGCCAGCAGCCAACGGGGGGGCACAGCTGAAAAACTGTTTTTT.

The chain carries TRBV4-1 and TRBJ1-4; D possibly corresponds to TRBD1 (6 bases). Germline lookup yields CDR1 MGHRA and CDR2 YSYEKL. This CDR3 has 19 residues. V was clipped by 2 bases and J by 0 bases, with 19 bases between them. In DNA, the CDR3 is TGCGCCAGCAGCCAACGCCTGCCGGGACAACTTGCAACTAATGAAAAACTGTTTTTT. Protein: CASSQRLPGQLATNEKLFF.

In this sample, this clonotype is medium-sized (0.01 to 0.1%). The DNA of the CDR3 is TGTGCCAGCAGCTGGGGTAGGGGGGCGGACGAGCAGTACTTC. Translated, it gives CASSWGRGADEQYF. The gene calls are TRBV7-9 and TRBJ2-7; D may be TRBD1 or TRBD2 (6 bases each). The germline gives CDR1 SEHNR, CDR2 FQNEAQ (reference sequence). The CDR3 is made up of 14 amino acids. Trimming left V 4 bases short and J 5 bases short, with 15 bases between.

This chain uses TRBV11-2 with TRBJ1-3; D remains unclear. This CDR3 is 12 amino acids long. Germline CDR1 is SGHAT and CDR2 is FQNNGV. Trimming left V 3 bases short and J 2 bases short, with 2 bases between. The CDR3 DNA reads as TGTGCCAGCAGCTTTCCTGGAAACACCATATATTTT. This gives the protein CASSFPGNTIYF.

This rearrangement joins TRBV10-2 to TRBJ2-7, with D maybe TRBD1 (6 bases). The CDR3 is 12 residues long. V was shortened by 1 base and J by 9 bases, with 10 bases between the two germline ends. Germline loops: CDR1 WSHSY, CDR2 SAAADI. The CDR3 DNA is TGCGCCAGCAGTGAGTTAGGGGGTTGGCAGTACTTC. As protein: CASSELGGWQYF.